This TCR beta chain was profiled in a study of CXCR3-negative and CXCR3-positive naive CD8 T cells. To note about this clonotype: Its antigen is unidentified.

The CDR3 loop spans 14 amino acids. General study points: Memory CD8+ T cell repertoires were far less diverse than both naive subsets. Comparison of naive cells showed more hydrophobic TRB CDR3s in CXCR3-positive than in CXCR3-negative naive cells. Cryopreservation partially lowered CXCR3 expression, so most assays used fresh PBMCs.

UMI-tagged TRB cDNA libraries were built via 5' RACE. With the 5' RACE reads reprocessed, TCRdb shows one record per CDR3 protein and no DNA. This sample's clone table lists tens of thousands of distinct CDR3 sequences. The specimen sequenced was naive CXCR3+ CD8+ T cells from blood. Sample subset: CD45RO-CCR7+CD27+CD95- naive CD8+ T cells expressing CXCR3 (TNR3+). This TCR was sampled from a human donor in good health. Some clones in this sample may be carry-over from other donors' samples. This chain links TRBV12-3 or TRBV12-4 with TRBJ2-7. The CDR3 here is CASSLAGSSYEQYF.